Given below is one T cell receptor beta chain in context. Its matching antigen is unknown. This sample was included in a study of cytomegalovirus exposure and HLA in healthy donors. Findings and caveats of the study: In a later analysis, an Asian-associated ancestry cluster reportedly showed fewer N-insertions than the approximately 670-donor mean. In an earlier analysis, productive rearrangement rates for most beta V segments clustered near 87% or 30%.

The CDR3 is made up of 16 amino acids. V lost 0 bases and J lost 3; bases outside the gene matches: 4. Looked up from germline, CDR1 is LGHNT and CDR2 is FRNRAP. This PCR relied on a set of 60 Vbeta primers and 13 Jbeta primers. The table came from immunoSEQ multiplex PCR; TCRdb's copy has only in-frame clones and leaves some out. This repertoire shows about 120,000 clones, around 10% found once; its top ten account for 3%. The rearrangement links TRBV12-5 to TRBJ2-7, with 11 bases lining up with TRBD2. The clonotype originates from a man younger than 45 in good health and CMV-seronegative. Sequenced material: PBMCs. The CDR3 DNA follows: TGTGCTAGTGGTTTGGTACTAGCGGGAGATAGCTACGAGCAGTACTTC. Protein: CASGLVLAGDSYEQYF.